A selection of T cell receptor beta chains follows, all from one sample in a study of shared clonotypes between healthy human individuals. Only in-frame clones appear in the TCRdb table, and some are missing; sequencing was by immunoSEQ multiplex PCR. The sample lists 1,500,000 or so clones; just under 99% were seen once. The sequencing sample was made of naive CD4+ T cells sorted from blood. Source of these receptors: a man younger than 40 in good health. The CDR3 runs from the conserved cysteine through the conserved F or W. The D gene is left open where the match is weak. Clone size appears in some rows only: once, few, many, or a class for an expanded clone.

cdr3_nt	cdr3_aa	clone_size	j_call	v_call	d_call
TGTGCCAGCAGCGTAGCTGGGGTTAATGTGGAGACCCAGTACTTC	CASSVAGVNVETQYF	NA	TRBJ2-5	TRBV9	NA
TGTGCCAGCAGCGTATACGGGGACCACTCTAGCACAGATACGCAGTATTTT	CASSVYGDHSSTDTQYF	NA	TRBJ2-3	TRBV9	NA
TGTGCCAGCTCACCACGAGTCCCAGGGGCCAAGGAAGAAAAACTGTTTTTT	CASSPRVPGAKEEKLFF	NA	TRBJ1-4	TRBV18	NA
TGCGCCAGCAGCTTGACCGGACAGAACAATGAGCAGTTCTTC	CASSLTGQNNEQFF	NA	TRBJ2-1	TRBV5-1	NA
TGCGCCAGCAGCTTGGGCCCCACAGATACGCAGTATTTT	CASSLGPTDTQYF	few	TRBJ2-3	TRBV5-1	NA
TGTGCCAGCAGCTTAGGAGTGGGCGGGGAGCTGTTTTTT	CASSLGVGGELFF	NA	TRBJ2-2	TRBV11-3	NA
TGCGCCAGCAGCCCCCAAGGGACCCAAGAGACCCAGTACTTC	CASSPQGTQETQYF	NA	TRBJ2-5	TRBV5-1	NA
TGTGCCAGCAGCACCGGACAGGCTGGGGAGGATACGCAGTATTTT	CASSTGQAGEDTQYF	NA	TRBJ2-3	TRBV5-5	TRBD1
TGCGCCAGCAGGAGGGACAGCTCCTACGAGCAGTACTTC	CASRRDSSYEQYF	NA	TRBJ2-7	TRBV23-1	TRBD1
TGTGCCAGTAGTATAGATCGGTGGGGGGTTGGGGAGCAGTTCTTC	CASSIDRWGVGEQFF	NA	TRBJ2-1	TRBV19	NA
TGTGCCAGCAGCTTAGATCAGGGTCAGCCCCAGCATTTT	CASSLDQGQPQHF	NA	TRBJ1-5	TRBV7-2	NA
TGCGCCAGCAGCTTGGCCGTCATTGACTATAGCAATCAGCCCCAGCATTTT	CASSLAVIDYSNQPQHF	NA	TRBJ1-5	TRBV5-1	NA
TGCGCCAGCAGCCTGACTAGCGGGGGTGGCCACGAGCAGTACTTC	CASSLTSGGGHEQYF	NA	TRBJ2-7	TRBV5-1	TRBD2
TGTGCCAGCAGTGCCACCACGGTCACTGCCTACAATGAGCAGTTCTTC	CASSATTVTAYNEQFF	NA	TRBJ2-1	TRBV6-1	NA
TGTGCCACCGGGAGGGTTAGTGAGCAGTTCTTC	CATGRVSEQFF	NA	TRBJ2-1	TRBV10-3	TRBD2
TGTGCTAGCAGCTCAGGGCTCACCGGGGAGCTGTTTTTT	CASSSGLTGELFF	NA	TRBJ2-2	TRBV7-7	NA
TGCGCCAGCAGTGTGGGGGGCCTGGACCAAGAGACCCAGTACTTC	CASSVGGLDQETQYF	once	TRBJ2-5	TRBV5-1	NA
TGCAGCGTTGTGGGGGTGGACTATGGCTACACCTTC	CSVVGVDYGYTF	NA	TRBJ1-2	TRBV29-1	NA
TGTGCCAGTAGTGCCGGACAGGCTTCTAGGGGGATCTCAGATACGCAGTATTTT	CASSAGQASRGISDTQYF	NA	TRBJ2-3	TRBV19	TRBD1
TGCGCCAGCAGCTTGGGACTAGCGGGAGGGAGCACAGATACGCAGTATTTT	CASSLGLAGGSTDTQYF	NA	TRBJ2-3	TRBV5-1	TRBD2
TGTGCCAGCAGTAAGACTAGCGGGAGGGCACAGGGCCGAGGCGGGGAGCTGTTTTTT	CASSKTSGRAQGRGGELFF	NA	TRBJ2-2	TRBV2	TRBD2
TGTGCCAGCAGTTATTTCGGGACAGGGATACAGGGCTACACCTTC	CASSYFGTGIQGYTF	NA	TRBJ1-2	TRBV6-5	TRBD1
TGTGCCAGCTCACTAAACACGGGGGACACTGAAGCTTTCTTT	CASSLNTGDTEAFF	NA	TRBJ1-1	TRBV18	NA
TGTGCCAGCAGCTTAGATCGGACTAGCGGGAGGTCCCACTCCTACGAGCAGTACTTC	CASSLDRTSGRSHSYEQYF	NA	TRBJ2-7	TRBV11-2	TRBD2
TGTGCCACCGGAGCCGGGGAGGGGGCCCGGACTGAAGCTTTCTTT	CATGAGEGARTEAFF	NA	TRBJ1-1	TRBV15	TRBD1
TGTGCCAGCAGTGAGACTCTAGGGGTATTTGATGGCTACACCTTC	CASSETLGVFDGYTF	NA	TRBJ1-2	TRBV2	NA
TGTGCCAGCTGCCTGGCCGCGGGCGATGAGCAGTTCTTC	CASCLAAGDEQFF	once	TRBJ2-1	TRBV5-6	NA
TGTGCCAGCAGTTTCGCGAGCAATCAGCCCCAGCATTTT	CASSFASNQPQHF	NA	TRBJ1-5	TRBV27	NA